This T cell receptor beta chain was recovered during a study of shared clonotypes between healthy human individuals. Study in general: Per donor, three plates held CD4 naive cells, three held CD4 memory, two held CD8 naive and one held CD8 memory.

Germline V gives CDR1 MDHEN, CDR2 SYDVKM. The CDR3 loop spans 14 amino acids. Between the trimmed V and J ends, which lost 5 bases and 3 bases, there was a span of 13 bases. CD8 cells classed as naive were CD45RO-negative and positively selected for CCR7, excluding terminally differentiated effector memory CD45RA+ cells. Original analysis: There were no quality scores in the junction-only immunoSEQ sequences, so filtering differed. The protocol was immunoSEQ multiplex PCR, while the TCRdb copy is restricted to in-frame clones and leaves out a portion. V, J and clone size were drawn from that table, and D and trimming were deduced from the DNA. Here the sample spans just over 2,000,000 clones, about 95% being singletons. This clone was seen only once. Its antigen is unknown. Points from the study as a whole: On the whole, naive subsets had larger estimated richness than memory subsets had. Sequencing depth was expected to influence donor clonotype sharing.

The origin of this receptor is a young man in good health. The sequencing sample was made of naive CD8+ T cells sorted from blood. V is TRBV28 and J is TRBJ2-5, with D possibly being TRBD2 (5 bases). CDR3 bases: TGTGCCAGCAGTCGTGAGGGCTGGAAAGAGACCCAGTACTTC. This encodes CASSREGWKETQYF.